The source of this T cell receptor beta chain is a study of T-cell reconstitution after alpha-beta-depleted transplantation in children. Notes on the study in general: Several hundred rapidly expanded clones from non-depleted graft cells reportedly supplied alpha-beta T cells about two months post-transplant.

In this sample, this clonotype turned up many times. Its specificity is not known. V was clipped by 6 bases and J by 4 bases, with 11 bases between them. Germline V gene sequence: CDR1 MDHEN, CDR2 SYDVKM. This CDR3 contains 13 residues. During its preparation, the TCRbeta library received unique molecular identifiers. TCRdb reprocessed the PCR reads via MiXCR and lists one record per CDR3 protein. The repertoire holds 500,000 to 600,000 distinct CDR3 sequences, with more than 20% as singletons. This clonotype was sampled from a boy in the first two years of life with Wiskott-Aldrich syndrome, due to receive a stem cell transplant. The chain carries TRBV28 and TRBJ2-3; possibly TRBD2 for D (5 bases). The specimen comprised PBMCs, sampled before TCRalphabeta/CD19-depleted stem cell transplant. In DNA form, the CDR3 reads TGTGCCAGCAGGCGGGCCGGGGCAGATACGCAGTATTTT. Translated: CASRRAGADTQYF.